The source of this T cell receptor (beta chain) is a study of cytomegalovirus exposure and HLA in healthy donors. Study details: Out of 300 to 500 genotyped donors, about 80% belonged to the Caucasian-associated ancestry cluster.

Germline CDR1 reads SNHLY; CDR2 reads FYNNEI. The CDR3 covers 15 residues. A remark on this clone: A junction boundary mismatches the germline segment, possibly from a read error. Within the sample, other DNA sequences also encode this same CDR3.

PCR employed 60 Vbeta and 13 Jbeta primers. Method: immunoSEQ multiplex PCR; TCRdb's copy keeps in-frame clones and lacks some. Seen here are about 180,000 clones, 60% to 85% observed once, and the top ten hold around 1.5%. This TCR came from a man between 18 and 35 years old in good health and CMV-seronegative. This chain links TRBV2 with TRBJ2-5; TRBD2 matches at 8 bases. Sequenced material: PBMCs. The DNA for the CDR3 is TGTGCCAGTAGTGCCATAGCGGGGTTACAAGAGACCCAGTACTTC. Protein product: CASSAIAGLQETQYF. Supplemented by reference TRBV2 and TRBJ2-5, the full variable domain reads EPEVTQTPSHQVTQMGQEVILRCVPISNHLYFYWYRQILGQKVEFLVSFYNNEISEKSEIFDDQFSVERPDGSNFTLKIRSTKLEDSAMYFCASSAIAGLQETQYFGPGTRLLVL.